This TCR beta chain is drawn from a study of blood T cell repertoires in COVID-19. The table lists this clone with a count of one. The V gene's germline CDR1 is SGHNT and CDR2 YYREEE (reference sequence). CDR3 length equals 17 residues. Trimming pared 2 bases from V and 0 bases from J, leaving 15 bases between. Data came from immunoSEQ multiplex PCR; TCRdb stores just in-frame clones and leaves some out. This table holds 200,000 or so clones, around 82% found once. The source is a middle-aged man who had recovered from COVID-19. The chain combines TRBV5-4 with TRBJ1-5; D unresolved. The sample was PBMCs or T cells enriched from blood (not recorded which). Written as DNA, the CDR3 is TGTGCCAGCAGCTTCCGACTCACGCCCTTTAGCAATCAGCCCCAGCATTTT. Amino acids: CASSFRLTPFSNQPQHF. Filled out from reference TRBV5-4 and TRBJ1-5, the complete variable domain reads ETGVTQSPTHLIKTRGQQVTLRCSSQSGHNTVSWYQQALGQGPQFIFQYYREEENGRGNFPPRFSGLQFPNYSSELNVNALELDDSALYLCASSFRLTPFSNQPQHFGDGTRLSIL.